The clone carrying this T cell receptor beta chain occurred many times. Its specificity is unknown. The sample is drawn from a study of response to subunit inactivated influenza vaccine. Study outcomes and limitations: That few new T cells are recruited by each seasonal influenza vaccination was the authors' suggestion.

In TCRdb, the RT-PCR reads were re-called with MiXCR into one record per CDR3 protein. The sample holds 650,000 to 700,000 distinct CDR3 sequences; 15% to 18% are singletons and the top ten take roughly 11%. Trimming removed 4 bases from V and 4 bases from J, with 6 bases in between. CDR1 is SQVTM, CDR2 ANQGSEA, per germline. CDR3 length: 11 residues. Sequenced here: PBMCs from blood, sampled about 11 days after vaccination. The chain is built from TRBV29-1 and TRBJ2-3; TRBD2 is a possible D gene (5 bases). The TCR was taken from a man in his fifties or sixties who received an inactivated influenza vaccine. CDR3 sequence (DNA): TGCAGCGTTGGAGGGTCAGATACGCAGTATTTT. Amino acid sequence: CSVGGSDTQYF.